Following are 20 T cell receptor beta chains from one sample sequenced in a study of T cells in Graves' hyperthyroidism and ophthalmopathy. Amplification of TCR beta CDR3 regions was performed using RNA transcripts as template. The HTBI primer set drove a first-round RT-PCR of the TCR CDR3. One entry per CDR3 protein results from TCRdb running MiXCR on the multiplex PCR reads. This table has 500,000 to 550,000 distinct CDR3 sequences, 20% appearing once. Sequencing was performed on blood. Receptors originate from a middle-aged man with Graves' ophthalmopathy.

The table lists this clonotype with a few counts. V gene TRBV7-9 combines with J gene TRBJ2-7; 7 nucleotides match TRBD1. This CDR3 is 16 amino acids long. Trimming took 4 bases from V and 3 from J; bases not matched to a gene: 12. Germline V gene lookup returns CDR1 SEHNR and CDR2 FQNEAQ (reference sequence). CDR3 in amino acids: CASSSGRGQSIYEQYF. The DNA of the CDR3 is TGTGCCAGCAGCTCCGGAAGGGGACAGTCGATCTACGAGCAGTACTTC. Drawing the rest from reference TRBV7-9 and TRBJ2-7, the complete variable domain is DTGVSQNPRHKITKRGQNVTFRCDPISEHNRLYWYRQTLGQGPEFLTYFQNEAQLEKSRLLSDRFSAERPKGSFSTLEIQRTEQGDSAMYLCASSSGRGQSIYEQYFGPGTRLTVT.

The genes are TRBV5-1 and TRBJ2-5; D could derive from TRBD1 or TRBD2 (5 bases each). CDR1 is SGHRS and CDR2 is YFSETQ in the germline V gene. Trimming took 2 bases from V and 5 from J, leaving 13 bases between them. This CDR3 has 14 amino acids. CDR3 sequence: CASSLVRGEETQYF. The CDR3 nucleotides read TGCGCCAGCAGCTTAGTCCGGGGCGAGGAGACCCAGTACTTC.

J is TRBJ1-2 and V is TRBV2; TRBD1 is a possible D gene (5 bases). Germline CDR1 SNHLY, CDR2 FYNNEI. V was shortened by 9 bases and J by 4 bases, with 15 bases between the two germline ends. CDR3 length: 13 residues. The CDR3 loop is CASLDGGSYGYTF. In nucleotides, the CDR3 is TGTGCCAGTCTTGACGGGGGGTCCTATGGCTACACCTTC.

This rearrangement joins TRBV12-3 or TRBV12-4 to TRBJ2-1; 9 nucleotides line up with TRBD1. V shed 5 bases, J shed 7 bases, and the junction held 15 bases outside the gene matches. The CDR3 contains 17 residues. DNA of the CDR3: TGTGCCAGCAGTCCGCACAGGGGGCCGGGTTTGGGGAATGAGCAGTTCTTC. Translated, it gives CASSPHRGPGLGNEQFF.

The chain uses TRBV29-1 and TRBJ1-1; TRBD1 agrees at 7 bases. The CDR3 is made up of 11 amino acids. The germline gives CDR1 SQVTM, CDR2 ANQGSEA. The V gene end was trimmed by 5 bases and the J gene end by 4 bases; junction bases not matched to a gene: 1. In nucleotides, the CDR3 is TGCAGCGTTCCAGGGGGCACTGAAGCTTTCTTT. It yields the protein CSVPGGTEAFF.

The J gene is TRBJ2-6, the V gene TRBV5-1; D is tentatively TRBD1 or TRBD2 (7 bases each). The length of the CDR3 is 18 residues. Trimming pared 0 bases from V and 0 bases from J, leaving 13 bases between. Germline CDR1 SGHRS, CDR2 YFSETQ. CDR3 amino acids: CASSLGAGGASGANVLTF. CDR3 coding DNA: TGCGCCAGCAGCTTGGGGGCAGGGGGGGCCTCTGGGGCCAACGTCCTGACTTTC.

The chain carries TRBV2 and TRBJ2-1, with 11 nucleotides matching TRBD1. CDR1 and CDR2 from the germline V gene are SNHLY and FYNNEI. V trimming: 6 bases; J trimming: 8 bases; junction bases outside the gene matches: 9. The CDR3 runs to 15 residues. The CDR3 coding sequence is TGTGCCAGCAGACTTCCGGGACAGGGGGAGTATGAGCAGTTCTTC. Protein sequence: CASRLPGQGEYEQFF.

Many counts were recorded for this clonotype. V usage is TRBV20-1 and J usage is TRBJ2-3; D call uncertain. Looked up from germline, CDR1 is DFQATT and CDR2 is SNEGSKA (reference sequence). V lost 0 bases to trimming and J lost 6 bases, with 7 bases between them. The CDR3 length is 12 residues. The chain's CDR3 is CSARDIPDTQYF. For the CDR3, the DNA is TGCAGTGCTAGAGATATACCGGATACGCAGTATTTT.

CDR3: CATSARSGTSGSYEQYF. The DNA for the CDR3 is TGTGCCACCAGCGCTAGATCCGGGACTAGCGGCTCCTACGAGCAGTACTTC. The chain recombines TRBV15 with TRBJ2-7; 11 bases agree with TRBD2. V dropped 5 bases and J dropped 0; count of bases not matched to a gene: 9. This CDR3 region has 17 residues. From germline, CDR1 is LNHNV and CDR2 YYDKDF (reference sequence).

The V and J genes are TRBV12-5 and TRBJ2-2; no reliable D call. Germline V CDR1 and CDR2: LGHNT, FRNRAP. The CDR3 loop spans 18 amino acids. V dropped 6 bases and J dropped 3 bases, with 23 bases sitting between them. In DNA, the CDR3 is TGTGCTAGTGGACCTTGGGTTGAGGTCCCGGCTCACACCGGGGAGCTGTTTTTT. Translating it yields CASGPWVEVPAHTGELFF.

This clonotype was observed many times. The chain joins TRBV20-1 to TRBJ2-3, with 9 positions matching TRBD2. Germline-derived CDR1 and CDR2 are DFQATT and SNEGSKA (reference sequence). Trimming cost V 3 bases and J 6 bases; bases outside gene matches: 16. This CDR3 contains 17 residues. DNA of the CDR3: TGCAGTGCTAGCCCAGCGGGGGGACTTTTCCCCACCGATACGCAGTATTTT. It specifies CSASPAGGLFPTDTQYF.

The genes are TRBV12-3 or TRBV12-4 and TRBJ1-2, with D maybe TRBD1 (6 bases). Trimming left V 3 bases short and J 4 bases short, with 12 bases between. This CDR3 is built from 14 residues. CDR3 in amino acids: CASSFSEGGYGYTF. CDR3 bases: TGTGCCAGCAGTTTTTCTGAGGGGGGCTATGGCTACACCTTC.

J is TRBJ2-2 and V is TRBV25-1, with 10 nucleotides matching TRBD1. Germline V gene lookup returns CDR1 MGHDK and CDR2 SYGVNS. V gave up 1 base and J gave up 4 bases; unmatched junction bases: 3. The CDR3 spans 16 residues. CDR3 sequence (DNA): TGTGCCAGCAGTGAATCGGGGACAGGGGCCACCGGGGAGCTGTTTTTT. Translated: CASSESGTGATGELFF.

For this clonotype: This may come from a read error, since a much larger clone is one base off. A read error is likely, as this CDR3 ends without the conserved phenylalanine or tryptophan. The J gene is TRBJ2-7, the V gene TRBV6-5; TRBD2 matches 7 bases. There are 15 residues in the CDR3. Germline trimming cut 0 bases from V and 0 bases from J; bases unmatched to any gene: 2. CDR1 and CDR2 from the germline V gene are MNHEY and SVGAGI. The CDR3 sequence: CASSYSTGGSYEQYS. The DNA of the CDR3 is TGTGCCAGCAGTTACTCGACGGGGGGCTCCTACGAGCAGTACTCC.

The chain carries TRBV6-1 and TRBJ2-1, with a weak D call TRBD1 (5 bases). The CDR3 is 15 amino acids. The germline V and J ends were trimmed by 2 bases and 12 bases, with 20 bases remaining between them. Germline values: CDR1 MNHNS, CDR2 SASEGT. The CDR3 reads CASSESRRAGFMQFF. The CDR3 region has the DNA TGTGCCAGCAGTGAATCCCGTAGGGCAGGGTTTATGCAGTTCTTC.

This clonotype came up a few times. The rearrangement joins TRBV20-1 to TRBJ1-5; perhaps TRBD1 as D (6 bases). The germline V and J ends were trimmed by 4 bases and 5 bases, with 9 bases remaining between them. The CDR3 totals 12 residues. Germline values: CDR1 DFQATT, CDR2 SNEGSKA (reference sequence). The CDR3 bases are TGCAGTGCTACAGGGGTTGATCAGCCCCAGCATTTT. Its translation: CSATGVDQPQHF.

At least ten counts were recorded for this clonotype. This chain links TRBV2 with TRBJ2-7, with D possibly called TRBD1 or TRBD2 (7 bases each). Germline assignment: CDR1 SNHLY and CDR2 FYNNEI. This CDR3 is built from 18 residues. V lost 1 base and J 3 bases, leaving 22 bases between the germline ends. This CDR3 reads CASSEVGVRGGRDYEQYF. DNA of the CDR3: TGTGCCAGCAGTGAAGTTGGGGTCAGGGGGGGCCGGGACTACGAGCAGTACTTC. The complete variable domain, with remaining parts taken from reference TRBV2 and TRBJ2-7, reads EPEVTQTPSHQVTQMGQEVILRCVPISNHLYFYWYRQILGQKVEFLVSFYNNEISEKSEIFDDQFSVERPDGSNFTLKIRSTKLEDSAMYFCASSEVGVRGGRDYEQYFGPGTRLTVT.

The chain couples TRBV11-1 to TRBJ1-1, with D maybe TRBD1 (6 bases). The germline CDR1 and CDR2 sequences are SGHAT and FQDESV (reference sequence). The CDR3 length is 17 residues. With 1 base removed from V and 0 bases from J, the gap between germline ends came to 15 bases. The CDR3 sequence: CASSLEVRGQMNTEAFF. The CDR3 DNA follows: TGTGCCAGCAGCTTAGAGGTCCGGGGGCAAATGAACACTGAAGCTTTCTTT.

This clonotype was counted only a few times. The chain employs TRBV19 and TRBJ2-3; D possibly corresponds to TRBD1 (5 bases). V lost 8 bases and J 3 bases, leaving 15 bases between the germline ends. The CDR3 sequence is 14 residues long. The V gene's germline CDR1 is LNHDA and CDR2 SQIVND (reference sequence). CDR3 nucleotide sequence: TGTGCCAGTTTACAAAGGGGTCGTACAGATACGCAGTATTTT. Translating gives CASLQRGRTDTQYF.

This clonotype was counted many times. The CDR3 sequence is CASSRRGEGAQFF. Written as DNA, the CDR3 is TGTGCCAGCAGTCGGAGAGGAGAGGGGGCCCAGTTCTTC. The rearrangement joins TRBV11-3 to TRBJ2-1, with 7 bases that match TRBD1. The V segment lost 6 bases and the J segment 13 bases; nucleotides outside the gene matches: 12. Looked up from germline, CDR1 is SGHNT and CDR2 is YENEEA. The CDR3 is 13 amino acids. The whole variable domain, remainder taken from reference TRBV11-3 and TRBJ2-1, is EAGVVQSPRYKIIEKKQPVAFWCNPISGHNTLYWYLQNLGQGPELLIRYENEEAVDDSQLPKDRFSAERLKGVDSTLKIQPAELGDSAVYLCASSRRGEGAQFFGPGTRLTVL.